These 27 T cell receptor beta chains came from one sample sequenced in a study of monozygotic twins with inflammatory bowel disease. TCRdb reprocessed the 5' RACE reads and reports one entry per CDR3 protein, with no DNA. The sample has 70,000 to 95,000 distinct CDR3 sequences. The material sequenced was blood. These receptors were obtained from a human donor with ulcerative colitis or Crohn's disease, or a healthy co-twin of an affected twin (not recorded which).

The rearrangement links TRBV5-1 to TRBJ2-1; TCRdb lists TRBD2, though no DNA is available to test this call. The CDR3 covers 15 residues. The germline gives CDR1 SGHRS, CDR2 YFSETQ. This chain's CDR3 is CASSSYGGAGNKQFF.

The V and J genes are TRBV7-9 and TRBJ2-3. Germline loops: CDR1 SEHNR, CDR2 FQNEAQ (reference sequence). This CDR3 is 15 amino acids long. CDR3 amino acids: CASSLFTGSTDTQYF.

V and J are TRBV6-6 and TRBJ1-5; lacking DNA, the TRBD1 call made by TCRdb goes unchecked. Germline CDR1 reads MNHNY; CDR2 reads SVGAGI (reference sequence). CDR3 size: 14 residues. The CDR3 is CASTAGRGNQPQHF.

The rearrangement uses TRBV12-3 or TRBV12-4 and TRBJ1-2. This CDR3 has 11 amino acids. The CDR3 sequence is CASSPPRTLAF.

V and J are TRBV7-2 and TRBJ1-1. The CDR3 is 15 residues long. CDR1 and CDR2 from the germline V gene are SGHTA and FQGNSA. Here the CDR3 reads CASSLNYRPNTEAFF.

This chain connects TRBV14 to TRBJ1-2; absent DNA, TCRdb's TRBD1 call cannot be checked. Germline CDR1 reads SGHDN; CDR2 reads FVKESK. The CDR3 extends over 12 amino acids. The CDR3 reads CASSHGGYGYTF. Combining the CDR3 with reference TRBV14 and TRBJ1-2 gives the whole variable domain EAGVTQFPSHSVIEKGQTVTLRCDPISGHDNLYWYRRVMGKEIKFLLHFVKESKQDESGMPNNRFLAERTGGTYSTLKVQPAELEDSGVYFCASSHGGYGYTFGSGTRLTVV.

The chain joins TRBV20-1 to TRBJ2-3; TCRdb names TRBD2, which stays unverified in the absence of DNA. The germline gives CDR1 DFQATT, CDR2 SNEGSKA (reference sequence). The CDR3 runs 13 residues. CDR3 protein: CSEGGGAIDTQYF.

The V call is TRBV2, the J call TRBJ2-1. Germline CDR1 is SNHLY and CDR2 is FYNNEI. The CDR3 consists of 14 residues. CDR3 in amino acids: CASNQESSYNEQFF. The full variable domain, its missing parts supplied by reference TRBV2 and TRBJ2-1, is EPEVTQTPSHQVTQMGQEVILRCVPISNHLYFYWYRQILGQKVEFLVSFYNNEISEKSEIFDDQFSVERPDGSNFTLKIRSTKLEDSAMYFCASNQESSYNEQFFGPGTRLTVL.

V is TRBV2 and J is TRBJ1-6. Per germline, CDR1 SNHLY and CDR2 FYNNEI. The CDR3 has 13 amino acids. Here the CDR3 reads CASSGDYNSPLHF.

This chain links TRBV2 with TRBJ2-7; TCRdb indicates TRBD2, and absent DNA this call remains unverified. Germline CDR1 is SNHLY and CDR2 is FYNNEI. The length of the CDR3 is 14 residues. CDR3 loop: CARGTSGGTYEQYF. Full variable domain (missing parts from reference TRBV2 and TRBJ2-7): EPEVTQTPSHQVTQMGQEVILRCVPISNHLYFYWYRQILGQKVEFLVSFYNNEISEKSEIFDDQFSVERPDGSNFTLKIRSTKLEDSAMYFCARGTSGGTYEQYFGPGTRLTVT.

This chain connects TRBV11-3 to TRBJ2-3; TCRdb's D gene call, TRBD1, goes unchecked for lack of DNA. The germline gives CDR1 SGHNT, CDR2 YENEEA. The CDR3 has 16 amino acids. CDR3 in amino acids: CASSSVRGGHTDTQYF.

The V and J genes are TRBV19 and TRBJ1-3. Germline V CDR1 and CDR2: LNHDA, SQIVND (reference sequence). The CDR3 is 15 amino acids. CDR3: CASSIVSNSGNTIYF.

This rearrangement joins TRBV12-3 or TRBV12-4 to TRBJ2-2; TCRdb calls TRBD1, which cannot be checked without DNA. This CDR3 spans 15 amino acids. The CDR3 loop reads CASTRVGTSTGELFF.

The chain recombines TRBV6-1 with TRBJ2-1; TCRdb designates TRBD2, a call that cannot be tested without DNA. This CDR3 has 15 residues. In germline, CDR1 is MNHNS, CDR2 SASEGT. CDR3 amino acids: CASSIGLAGGYEQFF.

J is TRBJ2-1 and V is TRBV11-2; TCRdb's D gene call, TRBD2, goes unchecked for lack of DNA. CDR1 SGHAT and CDR2 FQNNGV come from the germline V gene. The CDR3 spans 13 residues. The CDR3 sequence is CASSSNGRNEQFF.

The rearrangement uses TRBV12-5 and TRBJ1-1; TCRdb picks TRBD1, but there is no DNA to check that call. Per germline, CDR1 LGHNT and CDR2 FRNRAP. This CDR3 is built from 13 residues. CDR3 in amino acids: CASGPGWNTEAFF.

The rearrangement links TRBV5-1 to TRBJ2-1; the TCRdb call, TRBD2, lacks DNA for checking. Germline CDR1 reads SGHRS; CDR2 reads YFSETQ. The CDR3 has 14 residues. The CDR3 loop reads CASSQGLAPNEQFF.

The V call is TRBV10-3, the J call TRBJ1-5; TCRdb calls TRBD1, which cannot be checked without DNA. Germline V lookup: CDR1 ENHRY, CDR2 SYGVKD. This CDR3 is built from 14 residues. The CDR3 protein is CATSDREWNQPQHF.

The chain carries TRBV7-7 and TRBJ2-1; TCRdb returns TRBD2, unconfirmable since there is no DNA. The CDR3 is made up of 15 amino acids. Germline V gene lookup returns CDR1 SSHAT and CDR2 FNYEAQ (reference sequence). The CDR3 sequence is CASSPLSGVTNEQFF.

The J gene is TRBJ1-2, the V gene TRBV19. Germline V lookup: CDR1 LNHDA, CDR2 SQIVND (reference sequence). The CDR3 length is 14 residues. CDR3 sequence: CASTEPSRYYGYTF.

The chain links TRBV6-6 to TRBJ1-6; the TCRdb call, TRBD1, lacks DNA for checking. The CDR3 is made up of 14 amino acids. Germline CDR1 and CDR2: MNHNY and SVGAGI (reference sequence). CDR3 region: CASSPPGISSPGHF.

This chain uses TRBV12-3 or TRBV12-4 with TRBJ2-7; TCRdb indicates TRBD1, and absent DNA this call remains unverified. The CDR3 has 16 amino acids. This CDR3 is CASAPPDWGSSYEQYF.

The rearrangement links TRBV9 to TRBJ2-3; the TRBD1 assignment by TCRdb is unverifiable without DNA. In germline, CDR1 is SGDLS, CDR2 YYNGEE. The CDR3 length is 15 residues. The CDR3 is CASSVGLGRGDTQYF.

The CDR3 is CASTYSVTQETQYF. The chain couples TRBV7-9 to TRBJ2-5. The CDR3 runs 14 residues. Per germline, CDR1 SEHNR and CDR2 FQNEAQ (reference sequence).

V usage is TRBV3-1 and J usage is TRBJ2-3. This CDR3 comprises 14 residues. Germline V gene data show CDR1 as LGHDT and CDR2 as YNNKEL (reference sequence). The CDR3: CASSPSTATDTQYF.

This sequence joins TRBV28 and TRBJ1-6; with no DNA, the TCRdb D assignment of TRBD1 cannot be verified. There are 17 residues in the CDR3. Germline CDR1 reads MDHEN; CDR2 reads SYDVKM. The CDR3: CASRPAGGTDFNSPLHF.

The chain carries TRBV10-3 and TRBJ2-1; with no DNA, the TCRdb D assignment of TRBD2 cannot be verified. The CDR3 spans 15 residues. The germline gives CDR1 ENHRY, CDR2 SYGVKD. The CDR3 protein is CAISDSSGRYNEQFF.